Below are 29 T cell receptor beta chains sequenced from a single sample in a study of identical twins. TCRdb reprocessed the 5' RACE reads with MiXCR, giving one entry per CDR3 protein. Counted here are roughly 350,000 distinct CDR3 sequences, 12% occurring once; the ten biggest clones make up 6% to 9%. The same data also went into a second study, on yellow fever vaccine responses in identical twins.

Sequenced: CD8+ T cells sorted from blood. These receptors were taken from a woman aged 18-29 years in good health.

The rearrangement joins TRBV15 to TRBJ1-2; no clear D gene. Trimming stripped 0 bases from V and 6 bases from J, with 14 bases between. In germline, CDR1 is LNHNV, CDR2 YYDKDF (reference sequence). CDR3 size: 15 residues. This CDR3 is CATSRDRGVGHGYTF. Here the CDR3 DNA reads TGTGCCACCAGCAGAGATCGTGGGGTCGGCCATGGCTACACCTTC.

This clonotype was observed a handful of times. The J gene is TRBJ2-5, the V gene TRBV12-3 or TRBV12-4, with TRBD1 as a possible D gene (5 bases). Trimming removed 2 bases at V and 7 bases at J, with 17 bases between. CDR3 length: 15 amino acids. CDR3 region: CASSLLGPSLGTQYF. The CDR3 DNA reads as TGTGCCAGCAGTTTATTGGGGCCCAGTCTTGGGACCCAGTACTTC.

The chain employs TRBV6-1 and TRBJ1-5; D is unclear. Looked up from germline, CDR1 is MNHNS and CDR2 is SASEGT. CDR3 size: 14 residues. With 10 bases removed from V and 3 bases from J, the gap between germline ends came to 16 bases. Here the CDR3 DNA reads TGTGCCATCAAGCCCAGACAATTCAATCAGCCCCAGCATTTT. Translating gives CAIKPRQFNQPQHF.

The chain couples TRBV4-2 to TRBJ1-4; 7 bases line up with TRBD1. This CDR3 has 14 residues. The germline gives CDR1 LGHNA, CDR2 YNFKEQ. Trimming cost V 1 base and J 7 bases; bases outside gene matches: 3. The CDR3 DNA follows: TGTGCCAGCAGCCAAGGGGACAGTTCTGAAAAACTGTTTTTT. Protein product: CASSQGDSSEKLFF.

The genes are TRBV12-3 or TRBV12-4 and TRBJ2-1, with 8 bases fitting TRBD2. Trimming took 2 bases from V and 5 from J; bases not matched to a gene: 5. The CDR3 consists of 15 residues. The CDR3 nucleotides read TGTGCCAGCAGTTTATTAGCGGGGCCAGACAATGAGCAGTTCTTC. Translation gives CASSLLAGPDNEQFF.

The rearrangement links TRBV28 to TRBJ2-1, with TRBD2 as a possible D gene (6 bases). This CDR3 region has 17 residues. CDR1 is MDHEN, CDR2 SYDVKM, per germline. Trimming left V 1 base short and J 1 base short, with 14 bases between. This CDR3 reads CASSLFVGAGSYNEQFF. CDR3 sequence (DNA): TGTGCCAGCAGTTTATTCGTCGGTGCGGGGTCCTACAATGAGCAGTTCTTC.

This sequence joins TRBV3-1 and TRBJ2-5, with TRBD1 identical over 10 bases. The CDR3 totals 15 residues. With 4 bases clipped from V and 5 bases from J, the junction kept 7 bases outside the gene matches. Looked up from germline, CDR1 is LGHDT and CDR2 is YNNKEL (reference sequence). The chain's CDR3 is CASSLDRGRAETQYF. For the CDR3, the DNA is TGTGCCAGCAGCCTCGACAGGGGGCGAGCGGAGACCCAGTACTTC.

The V call is TRBV3-1, the J call TRBJ1-1; the D gene is possibly TRBD1 (6 bases). The V end lost 0 bases, the J end lost 5 bases, and 10 bases lay between the germline ends. The CDR3 spans 14 residues. CDR1 LGHDT and CDR2 YNNKEL come from the germline V gene (reference sequence). CDR3 in DNA: TGTGCCAGCAGCCAAGATTCGCAGGGGACTGAAGCTTTCTTT. It translates to CASSQDSQGTEAFF.

The rearrangement joins TRBV7-9 to TRBJ1-1, with a weak D call TRBD1 (6 bases). Trimming took off 5 bases at V and 1 base at J, with 11 bases between the two ends. From germline, CDR1 is SEHNR and CDR2 FQNEAQ (reference sequence). The CDR3 is made up of 14 amino acids. The CDR3 coding sequence is TGTGCCAGCAGCGGCCAGGGACAGAACACTGAAGCTTTCTTT. Translating it yields CASSGQGQNTEAFF.

This clonotype was recorded once. The chain carries TRBV9 and TRBJ2-1; 11 bases agree with TRBD2. The trim removed 0 bases at V and 7 bases at J, leaving 6 bases unmatched. The germline CDR1 and CDR2 sequences are SGDLS and YYNGEE. The CDR3 runs 16 residues. CDR3 nucleotide sequence: TGTGCCAGCAGCGTAGTAGTACTAGCGGGAGTGAATGAGCAGTTCTTC. Its protein product is CASSVVVLAGVNEQFF.

This clonotype was observed a handful of times. This chain joins TRBV5-1 and TRBJ2-3; D gene ambiguous. V was clipped by 0 bases and J by 4 bases, with 6 bases between them. The CDR3 consists of 13 residues. Germline-derived CDR1 and CDR2 are SGHRS and YFSETQ. CDR3 loop: CASSLGMADTQYF. The DNA for the CDR3 is TGCGCCAGCAGCTTGGGTATGGCAGATACGCAGTATTTT.

The chain uses TRBV24-1 and TRBJ2-5, with TRBD1 matching over 9 bases. Unmatched junction bases numbered 8, after V lost 2 bases and J lost 5 bases. CDR1 KGHDR and CDR2 SFDVKD come from the germline V gene. The CDR3 loop spans 16 amino acids. This CDR3 reads CATSDSLQGAGETQYF. The CDR3 coding sequence is TGTGCCACCAGTGATTCGTTACAGGGGGCTGGCGAGACCCAGTACTTC.

This sequence joins TRBV5-1 and TRBJ2-3; 7 nucleotides agree with TRBD1. Germline V gives CDR1 SGHRS, CDR2 YFSETQ. The CDR3 has 16 residues. Germline trimming cut 4 bases from V and 4 bases from J; bases unmatched to any gene: 12. The CDR3 spells CASSGREGDRADTQYF. Written as DNA, the CDR3 is TGCGCCAGCAGCGGGAGAGAGGGAGACAGGGCAGATACGCAGTATTTT.

This clonotype was picked up a small number of times. The chain carries TRBV5-1 and TRBJ2-1, with 10 bases matching TRBD2. V gave up 0 bases and J gave up 0 bases; unmatched junction bases: 6. In germline, CDR1 is SGHRS, CDR2 YFSETQ. The CDR3 sequence is 18 residues long. The CDR3: CASSLVGLAKSSYNEQFF. The CDR3 DNA is TGCGCCAGCAGCTTGGTGGGACTAGCGAAAAGCTCCTACAATGAGCAGTTCTTC.

This chain links TRBV7-8 with TRBJ1-1, with D tentatively TRBD1 (6 bases). The germline V gene encodes CDR1 SGHVS and CDR2 FQNEAQ. The V end lost 5 bases, the J end lost 1 base, and 14 bases lay between the germline ends. The CDR3 totals 15 residues. CDR3 amino acids: CASSDAGVRNTEAFF. DNA of the CDR3: TGTGCCAGCAGCGACGCAGGGGTGCGGAACACTGAAGCTTTCTTT.

This clonotype was observed a handful of times. This chain joins TRBV5-1 and TRBJ2-3; 13 nucleotides agree with TRBD2. CDR3 length: 16 amino acids. With V trimmed by 4 bases and J by 5 bases, 7 bases remained unmatched. Germline assignment: CDR1 SGHRS and CDR2 YFSETQ. The CDR3 DNA reads as TGCGCCAGCAGCGTGACTAGCGGGGGGCGAGAAGATACGCAGTATTTT. This codes for CASSVTSGGREDTQYF.

This clonotype came up a few times. The rearrangement joins TRBV5-1 to TRBJ2-7; D is tentatively TRBD1 or TRBD2 (5 bases each). V dropped 1 base and J dropped 7 bases, with 24 bases sitting between them. This CDR3 has 17 amino acids. Germline CDR1 reads SGHRS; CDR2 reads YFSETQ. CDR3 region: CASSLLPGDGLAKEQYF. The CDR3 DNA sequence: TGCGCCAGCAGCTTGCTTCCCGGGGACGGCCTAGCCAAGGAGCAGTACTTC.

V and J are TRBV2 and TRBJ1-3, with 7 positions matching TRBD1. Per germline, CDR1 SNHLY and CDR2 FYNNEI. Trimming removed 6 bases from V and 0 bases from J; junction bases left unmatched: 5. The CDR3 sequence is 15 residues long. Written as DNA, the CDR3 is TGTGCCAGCAGACAGGGGATCTTCTCTGGAAACACCATATATTTT. It yields the protein CASRQGIFSGNTIYF. The full variable domain, its missing parts supplied by reference TRBV2 and TRBJ1-3, is EPEVTQTPSHQVTQMGQEVILRCVPISNHLYFYWYRQILGQKVEFLVSFYNNEISEKSEIFDDQFSVERPDGSNFTLKIRSTKLEDSAMYFCASRQGIFSGNTIYFGEGSWLTVV.

This clonotype was counted between two and nine times. The V and J genes are TRBV2 and TRBJ2-1; 9 bases agree with TRBD2. CDR1 SNHLY and CDR2 FYNNEI come from the germline V gene. With V trimmed by 4 bases and J by 6 bases, 7 bases remained unmatched. This CDR3 is built from 15 residues. CDR3 DNA: TGTGCCAGCAGTGGTTTGGGACTAGCAGCCAATGAGCAGTTCTTC. Translating gives CASSGLGLAANEQFF. Supplemented by reference TRBV2 and TRBJ2-1, the full variable domain reads EPEVTQTPSHQVTQMGQEVILRCVPISNHLYFYWYRQILGQKVEFLVSFYNNEISEKSEIFDDQFSVERPDGSNFTLKIRSTKLEDSAMYFCASSGLGLAANEQFFGPGTRLTVL.

The chain carries TRBV28 and TRBJ2-1; D gene ambiguous. Germline loops: CDR1 MDHEN, CDR2 SYDVKM. V was shortened by 8 bases and J by 8 bases, with 7 bases between the two germline ends. The CDR3 sequence is 10 residues long. CDR3 in amino acids: CASALYEQFF. DNA of the CDR3: TGTGCCAGCGCGTTGTATGAGCAGTTCTTC.

This clonotype was recorded at least ten times. The rearrangement joins TRBV4-1 to TRBJ1-4; D not certain. The CDR3 is made up of 13 amino acids. Germline V gives CDR1 MGHRA, CDR2 YSYEKL. The V end lost 3 bases, the J end lost 8 bases, and 10 bases lay between the germline ends. This chain's CDR3 is CASSHQVVEKLFF. The CDR3 nucleotides read TGCGCCAGCAGCCACCAGGTGGTAGAAAAACTGTTTTTT.

This clonotype was recorded a few times. V usage is TRBV6-1 and J usage is TRBJ2-1; the match to TRBD2 covers 9 bases. Looked up from germline, CDR1 is MNHNS and CDR2 is SASEGT. The CDR3 runs to 18 residues. J lost 1 base, V lost 5 bases, and 12 bases had no gene match. The CDR3 region has the DNA TGTGCCAGCAGTCCCTCCGCTGTCGCGGGAGGGTCCTACAATGAGCAGTTCTTC. This encodes CASSPSAVAGGSYNEQFF.

The J gene is TRBJ2-5, the V gene TRBV12-5; D possibly matches TRBD1 or TRBD2 (5 bases each). Germline values: CDR1 LGHNT, CDR2 FRNRAP. Deletions cut 1 base from V and 0 bases from J, with 9 bases between. This CDR3 is 15 amino acids long. This CDR3 reads CASGLGGLDQETQYF. Here the CDR3 DNA reads TGTGCTAGTGGTTTGGGGGGGTTGGACCAAGAGACCCAGTACTTC.

This clonotype came up many times. This chain connects TRBV9 to TRBJ1-5; possible D gene TRBD1, 6 bases. CDR1 SGDLS and CDR2 YYNGEE come from the germline V gene. Trimming removed 4 bases at V and 3 bases at J, with 14 bases between. This CDR3 is built from 15 residues. The CDR3 coding sequence is TGTGCCAGCAGCCCCGTGGGGGGGCCCAATCAGCCCCAGCATTTT. Translation: CASSPVGGPNQPQHF.

The J gene is TRBJ1-1, the V gene TRBV12-5; D might be TRBD1 (5 bases). V was pared by 6 bases and J by 1 base, with 12 bases between. This CDR3 spans 14 amino acids. The germline CDR1 and CDR2 sequences are LGHNT and FRNRAP. CDR3 nucleotide sequence: TGTGCTAGTGGGCCGGGACTACAGAACACTGAAGCTTTCTTT. The encoded protein is CASGPGLQNTEAFF.

The chain uses TRBV9 and TRBJ2-2, with D hard to call. V was clipped by 0 bases and J by 9 bases, with 9 bases between them. Germline V lookup: CDR1 SGDLS, CDR2 YYNGEE. The CDR3 sequence is 13 residues long. Here the CDR3 DNA reads TGTGCCAGCAGCGTAGCGGCAGACAGGGAGCTGTTTTTT. Amino acids: CASSVAADRELFF.

V gene TRBV12-3 or TRBV12-4 combines with J gene TRBJ2-7; 10 bases agree with TRBD1. This CDR3 is built from 16 residues. Trimming cost V 3 bases and J 2 bases; bases outside gene matches: 7. DNA of the CDR3: TGTGCCAGCAGTTTTCGGACAGGGGGGCGGACCTACGAGCAGTACGTC. This sequence encodes CASSFRTGGRTYEQYV.

The sample holds a few counts of this clonotype. This rearrangement joins TRBV4-1 to TRBJ2-1; 8 nucleotides line up with TRBD2. Germline CDR1 MGHRA, CDR2 YSYEKL. This CDR3 is built from 15 residues. The J segment lost 4 bases and the V segment lost 6 bases, leaving 8 bases of the junction unmatched. The CDR3 sequence: CASRDREGLYNEQFF. As DNA, the CDR3 is TGCGCCAGCAGGGATCGGGAGGGCCTTTACAATGAGCAGTTCTTC.

This clonotype was seen repeatedly, ten times or more. The chain combines TRBV15 with TRBJ1-4, with TRBD1 matching 9 bases. Germline V CDR1 and CDR2: LNHNV, YYDKDF (reference sequence). Trimming took 5 bases from V and 2 from J; bases not matched to a gene: 6. The CDR3 loop spans 16 amino acids. The CDR3 here is CATSEGQGNTNEKLFF. The CDR3, as DNA: TGTGCCACCAGCGAAGGACAGGGGAACACTAATGAAAAACTGTTTTTT. The complete variable domain, with remaining parts taken from reference TRBV15 and TRBJ1-4, reads DAMVIQNPRYQVTQFGKPVTLSCSQTLNHNVMYWYQQKSSQAPKLLFHYYDKDFNNEADTPDNFQSRRPNTSFCFLDIRSPGLGDTAMYLCATSEGQGNTNEKLFFGSGTQLSVL.